This T cell receptor beta chain is drawn from a study of tumor and adjacent non-tumor tissue in lung cancer listed by TCRdb under 2018. With regard to the full study: By cancer type, the cohort comprised around 11 adenocarcinoma patients, a couple of squamous cell carcinoma patients and 1 small cell lung cancer patient. The 15 or so patients were aged about 31 to 85 years, included some 10 men and 5 women, and had TNM stage I to III disease. In total, sequencing yielded 95 million to 150 million productive TCRbeta reads, which works out to an average of approximately 4 million reads per sample. Bulk TCRbeta repertoires were compared between lung tumor tissue and matched distant non-tumor lung tissue obtained from roughly 16 lung cancer patients. TCRbeta CDR3 sequencing was performed on about 30 paired specimens, with one tumor sample and one normal lung sample collected per patient.

The library was obtained by multiplex PCR. Instrument on record: Illumina HiSeq 2500. TCRbeta libraries were constructed through three rounds of nested PCR with primers (Table S4) according to protocols modified from ARM-PCR. Before sequencing, PCR products of 200-500 bp were excised from the gel and purified with the QIAquick gel extraction kit. The source study handled its data this way. Trimmomatic was used to clean the reads, FLASH merged the cleaned reads into complete CDR3 sequences, and MiTCR assigned the sequences to V(D)J germline segments. VDJtools was used to compute clonal diversity as the inverse Simpson's index. Productive reads were defined as in-frame sequences without a premature stop codon. Through fastp at Q25 and MiXCR, TCRdb rebuilt clones from the public reads, retaining in-frame beta chains. Merged by CDR3 protein, the rows form single entries marked with the most common genes and DNA. The V and J calls, along with clone size, are taken from TCRdb and not from the paper's own processing. In this sample the table shows some 73,000 distinct CDR3 sequences, approximately 78% of which occur a single time. The ten largest make up 50% to 65% of the sample.

What the authors observed across the whole study: Significantly higher TCR diversity was found in younger patients, and higher tumor TCR diversity was associated with shorter overall and disease-free survival. Because peripheral blood was not sequenced, blood TCRbeta repertoires in the lung cancer patients of the study were not examined. Neither the sequencing platform nor unique molecular identifiers are named or mentioned anywhere in the methods. The top 100 clones made up a significantly larger cumulative share of the repertoire in normal lung than in tumor tissue. With only around 16 patients in the cohort, the authors noted that larger samples and more detailed clinical data are needed. Tumor tissue showed significantly greater TCR diversity (inverse Simpson) than normal lung tissue (431.37 vs 166.20, P = 0.0075, Mann-Whitney U test).

RNA was isolated from bulk unsorted tissue, and RNA quality was assessed with a NanoDrop ND-1000 and an Agilent 2100. Distant non-tumor tissue taken more than 3 cm from the tumor edge was used as the normal lung sample. Newly diagnosed lung cancer patients without prior chemotherapy who had been admitted for thoracic surgery in China between August and November 2014 were enrolled as donors. Patients who had received previous radiotherapy or chemotherapy, or who had another concurrent cancer, were excluded from the study. Surgical tissue pieces of about 1-2.3 cm3 were preserved in RNAlater solution and were kept at -80 degrees C until use. Regarding this clonotype: Its antigen is unknown. This CDR3 is missing its conserved last phenylalanine or tryptophan, likely due to a read error.

The germline V and J ends show losses of 3 bases and 7 bases respectively, and no gene match explains 15 bases of the junction. Looking up the germline V gene yields CDR1 LGHNA and CDR2 YNFKEQ. The CDR3 numbers 18 amino acids, ends counted. The DNA shown is the 54-base CDR3, in frame from base 1. The V and J segments used are TRBV4-2 and TRBJ1-6, with 7 middle bases fitting TRBD1. Sequencing was performed on distant non-tumor lung tissue. The TCR sequence derives from a man between 60 and 75 years old with non-small cell lung cancer. The CDR3 reads as follows: CASSHTLVTGLGNSPLHT. The nucleotides read TGTGCCAGCAGCCACACACTAGTGACAGGGTTAGGAAATTCACCCCTCCACACT.